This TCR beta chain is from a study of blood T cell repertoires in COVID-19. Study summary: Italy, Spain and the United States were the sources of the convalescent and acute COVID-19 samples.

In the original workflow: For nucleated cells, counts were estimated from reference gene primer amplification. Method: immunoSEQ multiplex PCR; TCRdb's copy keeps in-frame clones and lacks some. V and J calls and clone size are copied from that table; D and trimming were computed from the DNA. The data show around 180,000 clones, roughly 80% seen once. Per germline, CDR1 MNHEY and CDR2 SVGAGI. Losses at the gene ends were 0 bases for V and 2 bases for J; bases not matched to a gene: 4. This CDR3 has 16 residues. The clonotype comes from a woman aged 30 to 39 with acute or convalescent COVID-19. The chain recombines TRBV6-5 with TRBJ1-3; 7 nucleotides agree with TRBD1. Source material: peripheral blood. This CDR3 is CASSYSGGQPGNTIYF. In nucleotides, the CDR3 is TGTGCCAGCAGTTACTCGGGGGGACAGCCTGGAAACACCATATATTTT.